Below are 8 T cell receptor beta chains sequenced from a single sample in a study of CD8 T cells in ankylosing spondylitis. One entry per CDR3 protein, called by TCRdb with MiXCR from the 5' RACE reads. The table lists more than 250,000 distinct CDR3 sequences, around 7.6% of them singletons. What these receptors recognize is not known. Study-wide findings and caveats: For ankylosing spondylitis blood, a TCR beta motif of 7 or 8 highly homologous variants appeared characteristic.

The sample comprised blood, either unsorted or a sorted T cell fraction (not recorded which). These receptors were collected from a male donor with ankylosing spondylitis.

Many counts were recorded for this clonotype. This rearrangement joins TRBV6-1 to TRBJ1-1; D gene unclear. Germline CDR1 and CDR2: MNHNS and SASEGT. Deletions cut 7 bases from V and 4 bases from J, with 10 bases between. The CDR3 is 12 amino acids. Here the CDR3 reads CASTPDRTEAFF. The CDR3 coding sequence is TGTGCCAGCACCCCCGACCGCACTGAAGCTTTCTTT.

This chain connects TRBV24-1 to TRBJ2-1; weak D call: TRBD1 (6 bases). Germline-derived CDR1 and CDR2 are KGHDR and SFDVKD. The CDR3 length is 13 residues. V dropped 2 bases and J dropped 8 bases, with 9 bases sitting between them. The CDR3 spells CATSDSHRDEQFF. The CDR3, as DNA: TGTGCCACCAGTGATTCCCACAGGGATGAGCAGTTCTTC.

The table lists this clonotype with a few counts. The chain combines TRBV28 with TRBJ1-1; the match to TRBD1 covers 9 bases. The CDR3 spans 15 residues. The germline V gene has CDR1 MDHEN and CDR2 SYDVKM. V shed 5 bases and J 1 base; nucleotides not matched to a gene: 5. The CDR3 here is CASSTRTGANTEAFF. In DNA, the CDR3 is TGTGCCAGCAGTACACGGACAGGGGCGAACACTGAAGCTTTCTTT. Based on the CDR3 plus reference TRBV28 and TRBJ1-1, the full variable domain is DVKVTQSSRYLVKRTGEKVFLECVQDMDHENMFWYRQDPGLGLRLIYFSYDVKMKEKGDIPEGYSVSREKKERFSLILESASTNQTSMYLCASSTRTGANTEAFFGQGTRLTVV.

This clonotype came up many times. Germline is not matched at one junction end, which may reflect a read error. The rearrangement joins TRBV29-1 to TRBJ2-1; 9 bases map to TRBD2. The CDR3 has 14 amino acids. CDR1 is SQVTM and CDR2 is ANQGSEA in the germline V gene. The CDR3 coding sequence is TGCAGCATTGAGGTAGCGGGAGTCTACAATGAGCAGTTCTTC. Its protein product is CSIEVAGVYNEQFF.

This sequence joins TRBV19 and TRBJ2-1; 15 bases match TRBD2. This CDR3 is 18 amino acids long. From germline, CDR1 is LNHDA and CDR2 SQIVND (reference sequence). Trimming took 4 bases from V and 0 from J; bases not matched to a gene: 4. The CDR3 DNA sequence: TGTGCCAGTAGTACCGGACTAGCGGGAGGGAGCTCCTACAATGAGCAGTTCTTC. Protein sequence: CASSTGLAGGSSYNEQFF.

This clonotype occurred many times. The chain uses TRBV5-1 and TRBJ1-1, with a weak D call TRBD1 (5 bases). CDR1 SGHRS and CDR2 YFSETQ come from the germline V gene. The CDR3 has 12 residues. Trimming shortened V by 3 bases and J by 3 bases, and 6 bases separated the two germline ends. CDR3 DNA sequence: TGCGCCAGCAGCTGGGGGGACACTGAAGCTTTCTTT. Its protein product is CASSWGDTEAFF.

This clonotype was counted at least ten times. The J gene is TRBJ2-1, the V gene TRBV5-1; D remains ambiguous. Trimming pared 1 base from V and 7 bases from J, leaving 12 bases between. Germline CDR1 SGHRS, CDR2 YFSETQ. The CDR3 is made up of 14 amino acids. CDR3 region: CASSLSYGRNEQFF. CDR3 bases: TGCGCCAGCAGCTTGAGCTATGGTAGGAATGAGCAGTTCTTC.

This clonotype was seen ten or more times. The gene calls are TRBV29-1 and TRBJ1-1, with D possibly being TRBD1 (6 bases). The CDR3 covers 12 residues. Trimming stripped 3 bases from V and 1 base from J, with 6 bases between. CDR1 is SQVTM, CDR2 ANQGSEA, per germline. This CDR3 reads CSVDRGNTEAFF. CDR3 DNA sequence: TGCAGCGTTGACAGGGGGAACACTGAAGCTTTCTTT.